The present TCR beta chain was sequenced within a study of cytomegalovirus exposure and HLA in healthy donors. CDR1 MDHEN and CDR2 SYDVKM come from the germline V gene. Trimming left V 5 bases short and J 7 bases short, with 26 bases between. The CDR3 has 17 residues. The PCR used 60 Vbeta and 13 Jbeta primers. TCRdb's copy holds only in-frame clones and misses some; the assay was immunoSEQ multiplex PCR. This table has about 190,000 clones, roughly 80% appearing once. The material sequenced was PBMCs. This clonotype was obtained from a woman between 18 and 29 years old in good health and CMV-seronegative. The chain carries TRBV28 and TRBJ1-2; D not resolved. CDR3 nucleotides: TGTGCCAGCAGTCTTGAAGTGGAGGGTGTTTTGAACGCTGGCTACACCTTC. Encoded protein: CASSLEVEGVLNAGYTF.